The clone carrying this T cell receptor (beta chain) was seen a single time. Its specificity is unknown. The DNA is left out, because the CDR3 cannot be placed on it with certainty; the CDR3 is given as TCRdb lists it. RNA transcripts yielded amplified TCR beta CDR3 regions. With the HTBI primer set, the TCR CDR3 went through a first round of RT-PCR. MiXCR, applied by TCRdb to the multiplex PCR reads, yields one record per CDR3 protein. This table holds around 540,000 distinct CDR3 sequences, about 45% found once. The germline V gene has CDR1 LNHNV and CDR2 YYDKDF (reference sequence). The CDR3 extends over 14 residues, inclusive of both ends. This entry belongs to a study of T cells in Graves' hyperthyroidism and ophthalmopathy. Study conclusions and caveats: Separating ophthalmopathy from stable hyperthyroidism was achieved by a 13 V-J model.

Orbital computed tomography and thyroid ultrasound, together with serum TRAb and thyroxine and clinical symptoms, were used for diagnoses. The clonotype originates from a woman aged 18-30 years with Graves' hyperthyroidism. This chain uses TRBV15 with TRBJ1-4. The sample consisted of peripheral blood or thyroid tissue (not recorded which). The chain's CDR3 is CATSGTQVGKNCFF.